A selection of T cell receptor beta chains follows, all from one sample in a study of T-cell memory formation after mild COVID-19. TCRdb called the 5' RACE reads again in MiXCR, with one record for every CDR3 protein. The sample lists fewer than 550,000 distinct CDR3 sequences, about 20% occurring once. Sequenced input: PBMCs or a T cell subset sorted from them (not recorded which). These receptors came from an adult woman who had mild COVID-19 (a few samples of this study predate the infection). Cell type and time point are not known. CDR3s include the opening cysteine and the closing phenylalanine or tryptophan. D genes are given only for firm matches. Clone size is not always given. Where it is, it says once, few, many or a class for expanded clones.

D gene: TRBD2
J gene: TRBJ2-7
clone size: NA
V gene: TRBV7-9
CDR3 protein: CASTGSGNYEQYF
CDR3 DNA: TGTGCCAGCACTGGAAGCGGGAACTACGAGCAGTACTTC

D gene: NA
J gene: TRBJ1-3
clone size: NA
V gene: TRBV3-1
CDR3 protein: CASSQAGNTIYF
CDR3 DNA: TGTGCCAGCAGCCAAGCAGGAAACACCATATATTTT

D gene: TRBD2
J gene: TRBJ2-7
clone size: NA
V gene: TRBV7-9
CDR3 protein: CASSFWGTSSYEQYF
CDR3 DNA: TGTGCCAGCAGCTTCTGGGGGACTAGCTCCTACGAGCAGTACTTC

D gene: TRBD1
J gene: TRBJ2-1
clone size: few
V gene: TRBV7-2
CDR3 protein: CASSDRQGPYNEQFF
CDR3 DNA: TGTGCCAGCAGCGACAGACAGGGCCCCTACAATGAGCAGTTCTTC

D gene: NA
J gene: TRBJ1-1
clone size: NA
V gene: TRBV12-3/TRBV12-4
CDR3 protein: CASRTQPNTEAFF
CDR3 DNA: TGTGCCAGCAGAACACAACCGAACACTGAAGCTTTCTTT

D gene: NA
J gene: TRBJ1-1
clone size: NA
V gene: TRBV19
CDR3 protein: CASRPLDMNTEAFF
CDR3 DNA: TGTGCCAGTAGGCCCTTAGACATGAACACTGAAGCTTTCTTT

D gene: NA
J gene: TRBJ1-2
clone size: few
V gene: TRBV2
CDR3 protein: CASSVEGYGYGYTF
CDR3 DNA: TGTGCCAGCAGTGTTGAAGGTTATGGCTATGGCTACACCTTC

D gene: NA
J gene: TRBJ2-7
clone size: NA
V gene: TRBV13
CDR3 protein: CASSLQVFSYEQYF
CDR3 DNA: TGTGCCAGCAGCTTACAGGTTTTCTCCTACGAGCAGTACTTC

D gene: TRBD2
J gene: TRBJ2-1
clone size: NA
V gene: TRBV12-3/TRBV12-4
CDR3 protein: CASSFSGKAGNEQFF
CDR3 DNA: TGTGCCAGCAGTTTCAGCGGGAAAGCTGGCAATGAGCAGTTCTTC

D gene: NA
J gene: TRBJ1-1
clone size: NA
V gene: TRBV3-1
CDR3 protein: CASSHTTENTEAFF
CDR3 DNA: TGTGCCAGCAGCCACACGACAGAGAACACTGAAGCTTTCTTT

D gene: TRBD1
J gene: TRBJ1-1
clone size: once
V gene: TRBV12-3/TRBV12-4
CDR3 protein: CASSYRGQSIEAFF
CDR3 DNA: TGTGCCAGCAGCTACAGGGGGCAGTCGATAGAAGCTTTCTTT

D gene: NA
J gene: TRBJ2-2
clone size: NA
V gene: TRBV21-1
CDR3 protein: CASSKGPRTANTGELFF
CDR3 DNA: TGTGCCAGCAGCAAGGGGCCCCGGACAGCGAACACCGGGGAGCTGTTTTTT

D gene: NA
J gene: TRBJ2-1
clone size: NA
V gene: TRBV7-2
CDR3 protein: CASSLDGDHNEQFF
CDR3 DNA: TGTGCCAGCAGCTTAGACGGGGACCACAATGAGCAGTTCTTC

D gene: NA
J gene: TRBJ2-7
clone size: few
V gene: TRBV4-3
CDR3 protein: CASSQRTGDWWEQYF
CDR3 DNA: TGCGCCAGCAGCCAACGTACTGGGGACTGGTGGGAGCAGTACTTC

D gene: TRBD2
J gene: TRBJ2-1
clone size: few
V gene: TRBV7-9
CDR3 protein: CASSLGGLAGGNEQFF
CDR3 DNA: TGTGCCAGCAGCTTAGGTGGACTAGCGGGGGGGAATGAGCAGTTCTTC